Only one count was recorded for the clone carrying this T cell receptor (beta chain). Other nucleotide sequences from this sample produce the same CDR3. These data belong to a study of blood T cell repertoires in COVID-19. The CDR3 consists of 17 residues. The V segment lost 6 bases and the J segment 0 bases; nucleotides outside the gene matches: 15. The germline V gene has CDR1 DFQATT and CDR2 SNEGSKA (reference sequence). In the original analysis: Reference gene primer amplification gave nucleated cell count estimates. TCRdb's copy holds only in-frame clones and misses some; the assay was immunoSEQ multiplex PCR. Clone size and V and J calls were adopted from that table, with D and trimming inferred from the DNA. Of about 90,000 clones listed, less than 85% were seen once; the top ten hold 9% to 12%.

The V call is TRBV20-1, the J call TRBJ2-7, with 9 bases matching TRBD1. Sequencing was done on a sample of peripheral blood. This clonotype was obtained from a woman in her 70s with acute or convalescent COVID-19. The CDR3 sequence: CSASPPGTGTNSYEQYF. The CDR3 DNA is TGCAGTGCCAGTCCTCCCGGGACAGGGACGAACTCCTACGAGCAGTACTTC.